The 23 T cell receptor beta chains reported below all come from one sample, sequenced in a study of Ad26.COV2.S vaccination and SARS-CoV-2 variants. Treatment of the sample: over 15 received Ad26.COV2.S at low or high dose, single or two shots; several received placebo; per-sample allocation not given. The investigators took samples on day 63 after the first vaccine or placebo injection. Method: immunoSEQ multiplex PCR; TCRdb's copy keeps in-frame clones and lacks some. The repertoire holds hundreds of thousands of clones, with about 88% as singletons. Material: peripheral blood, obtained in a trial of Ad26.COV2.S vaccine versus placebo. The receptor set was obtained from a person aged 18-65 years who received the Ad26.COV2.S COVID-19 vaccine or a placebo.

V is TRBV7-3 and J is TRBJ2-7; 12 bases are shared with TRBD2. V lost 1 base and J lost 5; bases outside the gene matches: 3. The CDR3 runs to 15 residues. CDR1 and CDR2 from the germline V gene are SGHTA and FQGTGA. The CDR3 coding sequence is TGTGCCAGCAGCTTAAGACTAGCGGGAGACCACGAGCAGTACTTC. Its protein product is CASSLRLAGDHEQYF.

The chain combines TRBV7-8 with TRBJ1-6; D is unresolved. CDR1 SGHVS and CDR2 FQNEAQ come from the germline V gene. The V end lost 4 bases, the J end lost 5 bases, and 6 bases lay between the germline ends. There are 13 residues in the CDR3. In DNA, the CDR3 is TGTGCCAGCAGCTCTACAGATAATTCACCCCTCCACTTT. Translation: CASSSTDNSPLHF.

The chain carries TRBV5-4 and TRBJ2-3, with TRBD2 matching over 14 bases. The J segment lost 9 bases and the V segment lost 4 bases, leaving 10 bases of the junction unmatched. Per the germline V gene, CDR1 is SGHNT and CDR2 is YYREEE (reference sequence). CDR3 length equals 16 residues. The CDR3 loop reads CASSAKTSGRASTQYF. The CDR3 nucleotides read TGTGCCAGCAGCGCAAAGACTAGCGGGAGGGCCTCGACGCAGTATTTT.

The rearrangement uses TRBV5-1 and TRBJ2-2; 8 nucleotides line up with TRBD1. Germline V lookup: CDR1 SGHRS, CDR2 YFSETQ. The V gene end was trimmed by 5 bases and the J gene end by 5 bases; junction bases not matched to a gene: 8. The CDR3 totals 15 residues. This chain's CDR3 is CASRDQGARTGELFF. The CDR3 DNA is TGCGCCAGCAGAGATCAGGGGGCAAGAACCGGGGAGCTGTTTTTT.

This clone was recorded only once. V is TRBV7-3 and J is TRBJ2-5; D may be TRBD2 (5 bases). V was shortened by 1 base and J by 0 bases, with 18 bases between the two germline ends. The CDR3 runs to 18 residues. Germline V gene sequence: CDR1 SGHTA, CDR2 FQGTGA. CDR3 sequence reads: CASSLIGPRLNNQETQYF. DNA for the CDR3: TGTGCCAGCAGCTTAATAGGCCCCCGACTAAACAACCAAGAGACCCAGTACTTC.

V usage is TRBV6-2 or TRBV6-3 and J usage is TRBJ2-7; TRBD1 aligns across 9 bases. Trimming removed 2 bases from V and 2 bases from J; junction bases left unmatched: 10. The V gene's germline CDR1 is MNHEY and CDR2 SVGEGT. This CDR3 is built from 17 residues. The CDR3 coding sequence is TGTGCCAGCAGTTACGGTATTCGGACAGGGGATACCTACGAGCAGTACTTC. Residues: CASSYGIRTGDTYEQYF.

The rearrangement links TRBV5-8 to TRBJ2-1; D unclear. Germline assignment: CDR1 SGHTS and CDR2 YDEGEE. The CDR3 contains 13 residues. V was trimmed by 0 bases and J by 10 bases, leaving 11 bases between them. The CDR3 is CASSLAFRLEQFF. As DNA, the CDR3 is TGTGCCAGCAGCTTGGCCTTTCGGTTGGAGCAGTTCTTC.

CDR3 nucleotides: TGTGCCAGCAGCGCCCAACCCCCCGCAGGGATGAACACTGAAGCTTTCTTT. Translating it yields CASSAQPPAGMNTEAFF. The V and J genes are TRBV9 and TRBJ1-1, with D possibly being TRBD1 (5 bases). V lost 3 bases, J lost 0 bases, and 18 bases lay in between. This CDR3 region has 17 residues. Looked up from germline, CDR1 is SGDLS and CDR2 is YYNGEE.

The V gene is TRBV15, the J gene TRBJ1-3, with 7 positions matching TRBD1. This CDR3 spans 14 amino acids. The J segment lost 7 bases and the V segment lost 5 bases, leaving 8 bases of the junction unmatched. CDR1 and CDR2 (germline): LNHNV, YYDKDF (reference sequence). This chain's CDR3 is CATSWDSKRNTIYF. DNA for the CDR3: TGTGCCACCAGCTGGGACAGCAAACGGAACACCATATATTTT.

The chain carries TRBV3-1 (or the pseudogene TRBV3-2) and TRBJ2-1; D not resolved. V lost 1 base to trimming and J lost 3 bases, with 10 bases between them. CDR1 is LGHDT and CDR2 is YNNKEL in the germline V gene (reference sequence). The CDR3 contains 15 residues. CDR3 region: CASSQGKLFYNEQFF. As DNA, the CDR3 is TGTGCCAGCAGCCAAGGTAAACTGTTCTACAATGAGCAGTTCTTC.

CDR3 sequence reads: CASSFRWGNTGELFF. For the CDR3, the DNA is TGTGCCAGCAGCTTTCGCTGGGGGAACACCGGGGAGCTGTTTTTT. The chain joins TRBV11-1 to TRBJ2-2; D remains unclear. The V end was cut by 3 bases, the J end by 1 base, with 9 bases between. The CDR3 consists of 15 residues. Germline CDR1 is SGHAT and CDR2 is FQDESV (reference sequence).

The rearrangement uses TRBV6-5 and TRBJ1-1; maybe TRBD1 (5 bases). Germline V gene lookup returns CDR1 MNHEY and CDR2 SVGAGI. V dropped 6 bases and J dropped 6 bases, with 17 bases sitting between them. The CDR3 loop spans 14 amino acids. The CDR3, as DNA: TGTGCCAGCAGCTCATGGGTCGGGGGGGCTGAAGCTTTCTTT. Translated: CASSSWVGGAEAFF.

The CDR3 region has the DNA TGTGCCAGCAGCGACATAAACTACAAGCAGTTCTTC. This translates into CASSDINYKQFF. The V and J genes are TRBV6-5 and TRBJ2-1, with unresolved D. Germline V gives CDR1 MNHEY, CDR2 SVGAGI. The V end was cut by 6 bases, the J end by 11 bases, with 14 bases between. The CDR3 extends over 12 amino acids.

The CDR3 loop reads CASSLLDGGFNEQFF. The CDR3 DNA sequence: TGTGCCAGCAGCTTACTTGACGGGGGGTTCAATGAGCAGTTCTTC. This chain joins TRBV7-3 and TRBJ2-1; TRBD2 agrees at 7 bases. Germline CDR1 and CDR2: SGHTA and FQGTGA. V was pared by 2 bases and J by 6 bases, with 7 bases of the junction left unmatched. The CDR3 extends over 15 amino acids.

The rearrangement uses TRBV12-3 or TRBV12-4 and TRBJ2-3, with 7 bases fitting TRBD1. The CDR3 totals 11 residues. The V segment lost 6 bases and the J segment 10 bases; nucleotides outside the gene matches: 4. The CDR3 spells CASSTGVSQYF. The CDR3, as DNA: TGTGCCAGCAGCACAGGGGTTTCGCAGTATTTT.

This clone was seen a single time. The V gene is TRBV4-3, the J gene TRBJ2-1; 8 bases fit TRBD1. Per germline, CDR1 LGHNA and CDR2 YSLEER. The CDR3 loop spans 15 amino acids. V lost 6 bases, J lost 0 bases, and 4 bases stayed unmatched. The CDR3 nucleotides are TGCGCCAGCAGAACCGGGACAGGCTCCTACAATGAGCAGTTCTTC. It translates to CASRTGTGSYNEQFF.

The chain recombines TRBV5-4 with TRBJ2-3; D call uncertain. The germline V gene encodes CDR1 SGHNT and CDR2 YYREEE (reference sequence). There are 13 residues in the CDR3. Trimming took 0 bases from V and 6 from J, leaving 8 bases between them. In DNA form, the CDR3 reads TGTGCCAGCAGCTTGGCCGCGAGGGATACGCAGTATTTT. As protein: CASSLAARDTQYF.

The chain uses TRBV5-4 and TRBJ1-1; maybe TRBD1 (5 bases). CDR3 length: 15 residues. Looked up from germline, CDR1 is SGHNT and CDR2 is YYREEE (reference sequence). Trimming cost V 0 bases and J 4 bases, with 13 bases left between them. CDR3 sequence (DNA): TGTGCCAGCAGCTTGGGCGGGGTGGGGGTCACTGAAGCTTTCTTT. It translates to CASSLGGVGVTEAFF.

The CDR3 is CASSLAAGADTQYF. CDR3 DNA sequence: TGTGCCAGCAGCTTAGCCGCGGGGGCTGATACGCAGTATTTT. The chain links TRBV7-9 to TRBJ2-3; a weak D match, TRBD2 (7 bases). Germline lookup yields CDR1 SEHNR and CDR2 FQNEAQ (reference sequence). The CDR3 extends over 14 amino acids. V lost 0 bases to trimming and J lost 6 bases, with 10 bases between them.

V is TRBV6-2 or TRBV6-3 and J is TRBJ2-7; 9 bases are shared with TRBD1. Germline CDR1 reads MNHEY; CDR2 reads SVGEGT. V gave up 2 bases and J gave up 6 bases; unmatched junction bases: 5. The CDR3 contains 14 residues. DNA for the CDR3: TGTGCCAGCAGTTACACAGGGGGCCTCTTCGAGCAGTACTTC. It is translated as CASSYTGGLFEQYF.

The CDR3, as DNA: TGCAGCGTTGTAGTGGCGGCTTCGAACACCGGGGAGCTGTTTTTT. Translating gives CSVVVAASNTGELFF. The chain links TRBV29-1 to TRBJ2-2; D gene uncertain. Germline CDR1 reads SQVTM; CDR2 reads ANQGSEA. CDR3 size: 15 residues. V lost 4 bases and J 0 bases, leaving 12 bases between the germline ends.

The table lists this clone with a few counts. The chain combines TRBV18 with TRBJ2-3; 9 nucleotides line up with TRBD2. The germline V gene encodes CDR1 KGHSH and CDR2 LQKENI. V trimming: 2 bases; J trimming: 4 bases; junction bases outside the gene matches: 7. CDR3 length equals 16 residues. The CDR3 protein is CASSPGSSGVADTQYF. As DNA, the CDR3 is TGTGCCAGCTCACCAGGTTCTAGCGGGGTGGCAGATACGCAGTATTTT.

The CDR3 DNA sequence: TGTGCCAGTACCCTTTATGTCAGGGGAAACTATGGCTACACCTTC. Protein product: CASTLYVRGNYGYTF. The rearrangement joins TRBV19 to TRBJ1-2; D might be TRBD1 (6 bases). The CDR3 is made up of 15 amino acids. V lost 7 bases, J lost 2 bases, and 17 bases lay in between. Germline values: CDR1 LNHDA, CDR2 SQIVND (reference sequence).